These T cell receptor beta chains were read from a single sample in a study of T cells in Graves' hyperthyroidism and ophthalmopathy. Each CDR3 protein gets one entry after TCRdb re-called the multiplex PCR reads with MiXCR. The sample yields some 530,000 distinct CDR3 sequences, roughly 22% seen once. The specimen sequenced was blood. These receptors all come from a woman in her 70s with Graves' ophthalmopathy. Both conserved end residues are part of each CDR3. The D gene is left open where the match is weak. Only some rows state a clone size, as once, few, many or a class for expanded clones.

v_call,clone_size,j_call,d_call,cdr3_aa,cdr3_nt
TRBV28,many,TRBJ1-5,.,CASSFTQGLHGNQPQHF,TGTGCCAGCAGTTTTACCCAGGGACTCCATGGCAATCAGCCCCAGCATTTT
TRBV19,few,TRBJ2-2,TRBD2,CATQETSAYTGELFF,TGTGCCACCCAGGAGACTAGCGCATACACCGGGGAGCTGTTTTTT
TRBV30,.,TRBJ1-2,.,CAWSWDAGSGGYTF,TGTGCCTGGAGTTGGGACGCGGGGTCGGGTGGCTACACCTTC
TRBV28,.,TRBJ1-1,.,CASSLSPRVLGEAFF,TGTGCCAGCAGTTTATCCCCCAGGGTCCTCGGGGAAGCTTTCTTT
TRBV3-1,.,TRBJ2-4,.,CASSHGHLAKNIQYF,TGTGCCAGCAGCCATGGACACTTAGCCAAAAACATTCAGTACTTC
TRBV28,many,TRBJ1-1,TRBD1,CASSFRDRVPEAFF,TGTGCCAGCAGTTTTCGGGACAGGGTACCTGAAGCTTTCTTT
TRBV7-2,many,TRBJ2-1,.,CASSLLGATRNEQFF,TGTGCCAGCAGCCTACTGGGGGCGACCCGCAATGAGCAGTTCTTC
TRBV10-3,few,TRBJ2-3,.,CAISVLGAGTDTQYF,TGTGCCATCAGTGTTTTAGGGGCCGGCACAGATACGCAGTATTTT
TRBV20-1,many,TRBJ1-1,TRBD1,CSANPMTGINTEAFF,TGCAGTGCTAATCCCATGACAGGGATCAACACTGAAGCTTTCTTT
TRBV2,many,TRBJ2-6,.,CASRTPGAGAGANVLTF,TGTGCCAGCAGGACCCCCGGGGCAGGGGCTGGGGCCAACGTCCTGACTTTC
TRBV4-1,.,TRBJ2-7,TRBD2,CASRPTSGLIYEQYF,TGCGCCAGCAGACCCACTAGCGGGCTTATCTACGAGCAGTACTTC
TRBV7-8,.,TRBJ1-3,.,CASSQIRGTYSSSSGNTIYF,TGTGCCAGCAGCCAGATCCGGGGGACCTATTCTAGTTCCTCTGGAAACACCATATATTTT
TRBV5-1,.,TRBJ2-7,TRBD2,CASSPGLAGNEQYF,TGCGCCAGCAGCCCGGGACTAGCGGGGAACGAGCAGTACTTC
TRBV24-1,.,TRBJ1-3,.,CATSDRDRGNTIYF,TGTGCCACCAGTGACCGGGACCGCGGAAACACCATATATTTT
TRBV20-1,.,TRBJ2-3,TRBD2,CSAAGRKLAGITDTQYF,TGCAGTGCTGCCGGCCGGAAACTAGCGGGGATCACAGATACGCAGTATTTT
TRBV6-1,.,TRBJ2-7,TRBD1,CASRDHRGHEQYF,TGTGCCAGCAGAGACCACAGGGGGCACGAGCAGTACTTC
TRBV2,many,TRBJ1-2,.,CASTNRQYGYGYTF,TGTGCCAGCACAAACCGACAATATGGCTATGGCTACACCTTC
TRBV6-2/TRBV6-3,.,TRBJ2-7,.,CASREYGDGGLQYF,TGTGCCAGCAGGGAGTACGGGGATGGTGGATTGCAGTACTTC